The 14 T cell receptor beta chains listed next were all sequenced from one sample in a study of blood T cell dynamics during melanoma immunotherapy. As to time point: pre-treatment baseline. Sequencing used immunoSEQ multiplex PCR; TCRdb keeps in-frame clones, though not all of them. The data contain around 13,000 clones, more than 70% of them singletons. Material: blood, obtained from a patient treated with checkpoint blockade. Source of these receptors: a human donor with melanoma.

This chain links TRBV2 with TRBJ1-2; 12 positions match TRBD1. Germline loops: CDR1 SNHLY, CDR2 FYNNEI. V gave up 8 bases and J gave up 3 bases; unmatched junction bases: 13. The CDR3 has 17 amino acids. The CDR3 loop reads CASRRGTGGGLYYGYTF. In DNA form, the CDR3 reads TGTGCCAGCCGAAGAGGGACAGGGGGCGGGCTTTACTATGGCTACACCTTC.

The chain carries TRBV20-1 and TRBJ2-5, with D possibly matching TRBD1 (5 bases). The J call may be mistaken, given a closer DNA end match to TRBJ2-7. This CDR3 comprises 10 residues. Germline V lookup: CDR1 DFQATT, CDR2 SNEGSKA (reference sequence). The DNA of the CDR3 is TGCAGTGCTCGACAGTACGAGCAGTACTTC. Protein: CSARQYEQYF.

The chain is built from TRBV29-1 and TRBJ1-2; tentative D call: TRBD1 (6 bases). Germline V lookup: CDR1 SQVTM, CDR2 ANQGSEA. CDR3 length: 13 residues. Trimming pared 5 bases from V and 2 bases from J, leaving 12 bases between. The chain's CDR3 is CSVSRGGNYGYTF. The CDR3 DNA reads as TGCAGCGTTAGCAGGGGCGGAAACTATGGCTACACCTTC.

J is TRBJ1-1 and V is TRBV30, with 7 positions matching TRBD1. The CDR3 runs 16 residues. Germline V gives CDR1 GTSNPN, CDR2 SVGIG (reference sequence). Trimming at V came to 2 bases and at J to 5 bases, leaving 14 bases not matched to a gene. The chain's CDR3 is CAWSPPRGAGGTEAFF. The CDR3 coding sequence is TGTGCCTGGAGTCCGCCCAGGGGGGCTGGGGGGACTGAAGCTTTCTTT.

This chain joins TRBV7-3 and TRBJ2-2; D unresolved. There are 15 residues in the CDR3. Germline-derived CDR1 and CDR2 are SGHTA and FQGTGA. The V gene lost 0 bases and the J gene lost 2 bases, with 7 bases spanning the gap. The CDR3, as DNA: TGTGCCAGCAGCTTAACAGCTATCAACACCGGGGAGCTGTTTTTT. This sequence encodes CASSLTAINTGELFF.

The CDR3 DNA reads as TGTGCCAGCAGCCCATTCCAGGGAGGCCAAAACATTCAGTACTTC. Translating gives CASSPFQGGQNIQYF. The V gene is TRBV7-9, the J gene TRBJ2-4; TRBD2 is a possible D gene (6 bases). With 5 bases removed from V and 5 bases from J, the gap between germline ends came to 16 bases. The V gene's germline CDR1 is SEHNR and CDR2 FQNEAQ (reference sequence). The CDR3 contains 15 residues.

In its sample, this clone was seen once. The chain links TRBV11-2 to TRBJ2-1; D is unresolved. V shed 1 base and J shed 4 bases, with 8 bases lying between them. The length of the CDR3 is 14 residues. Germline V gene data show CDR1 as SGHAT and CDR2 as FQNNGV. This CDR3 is CASSLVRVYNEQFF. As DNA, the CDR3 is TGTGCCAGCAGCTTAGTTAGGGTGTACAATGAGCAGTTCTTC.

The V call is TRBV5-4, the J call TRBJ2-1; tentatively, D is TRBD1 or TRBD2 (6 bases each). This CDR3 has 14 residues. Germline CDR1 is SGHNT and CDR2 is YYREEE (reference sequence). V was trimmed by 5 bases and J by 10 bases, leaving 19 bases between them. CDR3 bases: TGTGCCAGCAGGCGATGGGGGGCTGGAGTGGAGCAGTTCTTC. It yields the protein CASRRWGAGVEQFF.

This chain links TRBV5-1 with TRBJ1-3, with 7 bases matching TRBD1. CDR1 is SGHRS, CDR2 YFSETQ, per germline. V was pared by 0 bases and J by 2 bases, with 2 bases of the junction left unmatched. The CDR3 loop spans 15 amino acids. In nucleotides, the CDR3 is TGCGCCAGCAGCTTGGCGGGACAGACTGGAAACACCATATATTTT. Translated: CASSLAGQTGNTIYF. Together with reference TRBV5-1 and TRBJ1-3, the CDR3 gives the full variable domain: KAGVTQTPRYLIKTRGQQVTLSCSPISGHRSVSWYQQTPGQGLQFLFEYFSETQRNKGNFPGRFSGRQFSNSRSEMNVSTLELGDSALYLCASSLAGQTGNTIYFGEGSWLTVV.

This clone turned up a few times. The CDR3 region has the DNA TGTGCCACCAGCAGGGACCCCGGGGGGTCCTACGAGCAGTACTTC. Residues: CATSRDPGGSYEQYF. The chain has TRBV15 and TRBJ2-7; 7 positions match TRBD2. Germline loops: CDR1 LNHNV, CDR2 YYDKDF (reference sequence). The CDR3 runs 15 residues. V trimming: 3 bases; J trimming: 1 base; junction bases outside the gene matches: 6.

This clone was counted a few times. The CDR3 here is CAISEALQGADTEAFF. CDR3 nucleotides: TGTGCCATCAGTGAGGCCTTACAGGGGGCGGACACTGAAGCTTTCTTT. The chain couples TRBV10-3 to TRBJ1-1; 9 nucleotides match TRBD1. The germline gives CDR1 ENHRY, CDR2 SYGVKD. The CDR3 is 16 residues long. Trimming at V came to 2 bases and at J to 3 bases, leaving 7 bases not matched to a gene.

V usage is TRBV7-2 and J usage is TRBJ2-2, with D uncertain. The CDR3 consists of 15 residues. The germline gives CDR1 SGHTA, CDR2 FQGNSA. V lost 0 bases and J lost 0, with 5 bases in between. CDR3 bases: TGTGCCAGCAGCTTAGCGATTTCGAACACCGGGGAGCTGTTTTTT. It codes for CASSLAISNTGELFF.

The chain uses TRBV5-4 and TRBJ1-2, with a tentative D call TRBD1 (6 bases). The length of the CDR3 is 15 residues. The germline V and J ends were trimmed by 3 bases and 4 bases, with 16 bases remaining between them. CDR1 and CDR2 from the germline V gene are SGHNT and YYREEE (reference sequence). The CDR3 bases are TGTGCCAGCAGCTCACCGGGACAACTACTCTATGGCTACACCTTC. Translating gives CASSSPGQLLYGYTF.

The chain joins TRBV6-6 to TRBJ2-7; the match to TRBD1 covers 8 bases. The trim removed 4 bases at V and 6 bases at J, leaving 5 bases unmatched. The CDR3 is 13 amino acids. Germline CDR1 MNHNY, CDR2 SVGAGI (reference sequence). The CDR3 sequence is CASSFKDRGEQYF. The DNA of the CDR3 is TGTGCCAGCAGTTTTAAAGACAGGGGCGAGCAGTACTTC.